This TCR beta chain was documented in a study of OX40 agonist ivuxolimab in advanced cancers. Sequenced by immunoSEQ multiplex PCR; TCRdb stores in-frame clones only, minus some. The table records 70,000 or so clones, roughly nine tenths of them present only once. The CDR3 runs to 13 residues. Germline V gene lookup returns CDR1 SGHDT and CDR2 YYEEEE. V was trimmed by 3 bases and J by 5 bases, leaving 9 bases between them. Here the sequenced sample was CD4+ or CD8+ T cells sorted from blood, taken in a trial of the OX40 agonist ivuxolimab. The sequence came from an adult with an advanced solid tumor such as melanoma, head and neck, liver or kidney cancer. The V call is TRBV5-6, the J call TRBJ1-5; D gene ambiguous. The CDR3 nucleotides read TGTGCCAGCAGCTCCTATGTCGATCAGCCCCAGCATTTT. It is translated as CASSSYVDQPQHF.